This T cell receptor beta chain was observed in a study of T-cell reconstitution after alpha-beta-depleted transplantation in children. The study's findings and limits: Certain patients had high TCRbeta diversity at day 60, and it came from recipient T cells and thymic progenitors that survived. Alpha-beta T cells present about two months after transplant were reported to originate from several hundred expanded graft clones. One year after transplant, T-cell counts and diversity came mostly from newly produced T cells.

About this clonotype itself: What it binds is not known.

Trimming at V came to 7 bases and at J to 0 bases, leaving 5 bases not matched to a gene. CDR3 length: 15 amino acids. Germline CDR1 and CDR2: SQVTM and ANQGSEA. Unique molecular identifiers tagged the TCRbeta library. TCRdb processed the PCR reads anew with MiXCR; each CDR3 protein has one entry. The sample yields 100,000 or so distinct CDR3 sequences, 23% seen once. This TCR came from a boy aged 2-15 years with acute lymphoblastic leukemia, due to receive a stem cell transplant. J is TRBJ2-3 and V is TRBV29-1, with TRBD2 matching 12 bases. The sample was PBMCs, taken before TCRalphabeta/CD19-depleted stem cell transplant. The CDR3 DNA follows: TGCAGCGCGGGACTAGCGGGTCCTAGCACAGATACGCAGTATTTT. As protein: CSAGLAGPSTDTQYF.